Presented here are 23 T cell receptor beta chains from one specimen sequenced in a study of blood T cells in healthy people across ages. A sample-barcoded 5' primer and a J-beta primer mix were used in a second PCR of roughly 6 to 11 cycles. In TCRdb, the 5' RACE reads were re-called with MiXCR into one record per CDR3 protein. The repertoire holds approximately 850,000 distinct CDR3 sequences, under 55% seen once, with around 21% in the top ten. The sample was blood. These TCRs come from a man in his sixties in good health.

The genes are TRBV25-1 and TRBJ2-4; a possible D gene is TRBD2 (6 bases). The J call may be faulty, since TRBJ2-7 better matches the DNA end. The germline CDR1 and CDR2 sequences are MGHDK and SYGVNS. The CDR3 extends over 13 amino acids. CDR3 nucleotides: TGTGCCAGCACACCCAACGGGGGTTACGAGCAGTACTTC. It encodes CASTPNGGYEQYF.

This chain joins TRBV12-3 or TRBV12-4 and TRBJ2-5; TRBD1 agrees at 10 bases. The J call could be wrong; TRBJ2-7 is a better fit for the DNA end. The CDR3 sequence is 15 residues long. The CDR3 DNA reads as TGTGCCAGCAGGCCCCAGACAGGGGGCCTCTACGAGCAGTACTTC. This gives the protein CASRPQTGGLYEQYF.

The chain combines TRBV9 with TRBJ2-5; TRBD1 or TRBD2 may be the D gene (5 bases each). Germline lookup yields CDR1 SGDLS and CDR2 YYNGEE. Between the trimmed V and J ends, which lost 3 bases and 4 bases, there was a span of 31 bases. CDR3 size: 20 residues. The CDR3: CASSEQPGPRVGLSLETQYF. DNA of the CDR3: TGTGCCAGCAGCGAACAGCCGGGACCGCGGGTTGGCCTATCCCTAGAGACCCAGTACTTC.

The rearrangement uses TRBV3-1 and TRBJ2-1; 8 nucleotides align to TRBD2. Trimming cost V 2 bases and J 7 bases; bases outside gene matches: 4. Per germline, CDR1 LGHDT and CDR2 YNNKEL (reference sequence). The CDR3 consists of 14 residues. The CDR3 DNA reads TGTGCCAGCAGCCAACTAGCGGGTAGGAATGAGCAGTTCTTC. Its translation: CASSQLAGRNEQFF.

The chain uses TRBV15 and TRBJ2-1; 8 positions match TRBD2. There are 15 residues in the CDR3. V lost 5 bases and J lost 8; bases outside the gene matches: 11. Germline CDR1 and CDR2: LNHNV and YYDKDF (reference sequence). The CDR3: CATSRTGLVFHEQFF. DNA of the CDR3: TGTGCCACCAGCCGGACGGGACTAGTGTTCCATGAGCAGTTCTTC.

This clonotype was observed once. The chain recombines TRBV9 with TRBJ1-3, with D perhaps TRBD1 (5 bases). The CDR3 runs to 16 residues. Germline V gene lookup returns CDR1 SGDLS and CDR2 YYNGEE. V lost 4 bases and J 0 bases, leaving 14 bases between the germline ends. This CDR3 reads CASSPDSPASGNTIYF. In nucleotides, the CDR3 is TGTGCCAGCAGCCCCGACAGCCCGGCCTCTGGAAACACCATATATTTT. Full variable domain (outside the CDR3, taken from reference TRBV9 and TRBJ1-3): DSGVTQTPKHLITATGQRVTLRCSPRSGDLSVYWYQQSLDQGLQFLIQYYNGEERAKGNILERFSAQQFPDLHSELNLSSLELGDSALYFCASSPDSPASGNTIYFGEGSWLTVV.

The V and J genes are TRBV6-2 or TRBV6-3 and TRBJ2-7, with D possibly being TRBD2 (5 bases). CDR1 is MNHEY, CDR2 SVGEGT, per germline. The CDR3 length is 14 residues. With 0 bases removed from V and 3 bases from J, the gap between germline ends came to 9 bases. The CDR3 sequence is CASSYSDRDYEQYF. Written as DNA, the CDR3 is TGTGCCAGCAGTTACTCCGACCGGGACTACGAGCAGTACTTC.

The chain has TRBV27 and TRBJ1-4; D ambiguous. The CDR3 runs 15 residues. From germline, CDR1 is MNHEY and CDR2 SMNVEV (reference sequence). Trimming cost V 4 bases and J 2 bases, with 11 bases left between them. In DNA, the CDR3 is TGTGCCAGCAGTTCATGGGGATCGACTAATGAAAAACTGTTTTTT. The encoded protein is CASSSWGSTNEKLFF.

The chain is built from TRBV7-3 and TRBJ2-3; a possible D gene is TRBD1 (6 bases). Germline V CDR1 and CDR2: SGHTA, FQGTGA. Trimming removed 5 bases at V and 2 bases at J, with 20 bases between. This CDR3 region has 17 residues. This chain's CDR3 is CASSPQWIRGPTDTQYF. The CDR3 DNA sequence: TGTGCCAGCAGCCCCCAGTGGATCAGGGGTCCCACAGATACGCAGTATTTT.

On this clonotype itself: Its ends do not fully match the called genes, so a read error is possible. The rearrangement joins TRBV29-1 to TRBJ2-5; 9 nucleotides agree with TRBD1. The CDR3 loop spans 14 amino acids. The germline gives CDR1 SQVTM, CDR2 ANQGSEA. In nucleotides, the CDR3 is TGCAGCGTCCGGGGGACAGGGAACCAAGGGACCCAGTACTTC. Amino acids: CSVRGTGNQGTQYF.

As to this clonotype: A single base separates this from a much larger clone, so it may be a read error. This chain uses TRBV28 with TRBJ2-7; perhaps TRBD2 as D (7 bases). V dropped 5 bases and J dropped 12 bases, with 23 bases sitting between them. The germline CDR1 and CDR2 sequences are MDHEN and SYDVKM. This CDR3 has 14 residues. CDR3 residues: CASSPPIRGAIRYF. The CDR3 DNA reads as TGTGCCAGCAGTCCCCCCATTCGGGGGGCTATTCGGTACTTC.

This clonotype was observed at least ten times. The V gene is TRBV7-2, the J gene TRBJ2-5; tentative D call: TRBD2 (6 bases). This CDR3 comprises 15 residues. Germline V gene sequence: CDR1 SGHTA, CDR2 FQGNSA. Trimming shortened V by 1 base and J by 0 bases, and 9 bases separated the two germline ends. The CDR3 DNA sequence: TGTGCCAGCAGCTTAGTAGCGGCTTACCAAGAGACCCAGTACTTC. Its translation: CASSLVAAYQETQYF.

This clonotype has more than one count but fewer than ten. The V gene is TRBV30, the J gene TRBJ2-7; D gene ambiguous. V lost 0 bases, J lost 1 base, and 7 bases lay in between. The germline V gene has CDR1 GTSNPN and CDR2 SVGIG (reference sequence). The CDR3 is 13 amino acids. The CDR3 sequence is CAWSVTLSYEQYF. The CDR3 bases are TGTGCCTGGAGTGTAACGCTGTCCTACGAGCAGTACTTC.

This clonotype came up a few times. The V gene is TRBV20-1, the J gene TRBJ2-7, with D tentatively TRBD2 (7 bases). Trimming removed 2 bases from V and 2 bases from J, with 10 bases in between. The germline CDR1 and CDR2 sequences are DFQATT and SNEGSKA (reference sequence). The CDR3 extends over 13 amino acids. The CDR3 sequence: CSARRGGPYEQYF. In DNA, the CDR3 is TGCAGTGCTAGACGCGGGGGCCCCTACGAGCAGTACTTC.

This clonotype has a single count. The chain is built from TRBV20-1 and TRBJ1-1, with a tentative D call TRBD1 (5 bases). Trimming shortened V by 1 base and J by 4 bases, and 13 bases separated the two germline ends. Germline V gene data show CDR1 as DFQATT and CDR2 as SNEGSKA (reference sequence). The CDR3 spans 14 residues. CDR3 in DNA: TGCAGTGCTAGAGTCGGGGGGGTGGGCACTGAAGCTTTCTTT. Amino acid sequence: CSARVGGVGTEAFF.

This clonotype occurred many times. The gene calls are TRBV7-2 and TRBJ2-3, with 7 bases matching TRBD2. Losses at the gene ends were 6 bases for V and 1 base for J; bases not matched to a gene: 4. The CDR3 has 14 amino acids. Germline V gene lookup returns CDR1 SGHTA and CDR2 FQGNSA. In DNA form, the CDR3 reads TGTGCCAGCAGACCCAGCGGGGGCACAGATACGCAGTATTTT. It specifies CASRPSGGTDTQYF.

The chain carries TRBV6-5 and TRBJ2-1; D is unclear. V was cut by 3 bases and J by 0 bases, with 12 bases left in between. The CDR3 runs 16 residues. Germline V gives CDR1 MNHEY, CDR2 SVGAGI. This chain's CDR3 is CASSYDPASSYNEQFF. The CDR3 bases are TGTGCCAGCAGTTATGACCCAGCGAGCTCCTACAATGAGCAGTTCTTC.

This clonotype turned up a few times. J is TRBJ2-7 and V is TRBV5-4; 8 nucleotides agree with TRBD2. The J call may be mistaken, given a closer DNA end match to TRBJ2-5. CDR3 length equals 16 residues. Germline V CDR1 and CDR2: SGHNT, YYREEE (reference sequence). CDR3 sequence (DNA): TGTGCCAGCAGCTCGGGGGGGACGGCTGGGCAAGAGACCCAGTACTTC. Protein: CASSSGGTAGQETQYF.

The CDR3, as DNA: TGCAGTGCTCAACTTGGTGCGGGGAACACTGAAGCTTTCTTT. Its protein is CSAQLGAGNTEAFF. This chain uses TRBV20-1 with TRBJ1-1; no firm D call. The CDR3 has 14 amino acids. V was clipped by 5 bases and J by 1 base, with 14 bases between them. The germline V gene has CDR1 DFQATT and CDR2 SNEGSKA (reference sequence).

The J gene is TRBJ1-1, the V gene TRBV13; possible D gene TRBD1, 6 bases. CDR3 length: 14 amino acids. The V end lost 10 bases, the J end lost 0 bases, and 15 bases lay between the germline ends. Germline V gene lookup returns CDR1 PRHDT and CDR2 FYEKMQ (reference sequence). DNA for the CDR3: TGTGCCAACCGTCAGGGGAGAATGAACACTGAAGCTTTCTTT. Encoded protein: CANRQGRMNTEAFF.

The J gene is TRBJ1-1, the V gene TRBV10-3; TRBD1 is a possible D gene (5 bases). Trimming pared 10 bases from V and 3 bases from J, leaving 12 bases between. There are 12 residues in the CDR3. Germline V gene data show CDR1 as ENHRY and CDR2 as SYGVKD. CDR3 region: CATGAGDTEAFF. As DNA, the CDR3 is TGTGCCACCGGGGCGGGGGACACTGAAGCTTTCTTT.

This clonotype was counted only a few times. The genes are TRBV20-1 and TRBJ2-5, with a weak D call TRBD2 (5 bases). The CDR3 runs 18 residues. With 0 bases removed from V and 5 bases from J, the gap between germline ends came to 25 bases. Per germline, CDR1 DFQATT and CDR2 SNEGSKA (reference sequence). CDR3 sequence reads: CSARDWRLPAAKQETQYF. CDR3 nucleotides: TGCAGTGCTAGAGATTGGAGGTTGCCGGCAGCCAAACAGGAGACCCAGTACTTC.

The chain recombines TRBV7-2 with TRBJ1-4; D is possibly TRBD1 (5 bases). Trimming shortened V by 10 bases and J by 2 bases, and 11 bases separated the two germline ends. Germline CDR1 reads SGHTA; CDR2 reads FQGNSA. This CDR3 has 13 residues. The CDR3 spells CATQGSTNEKLFF. The CDR3, as DNA: TGTGCCACCCAGGGTTCGACTAATGAAAAACTGTTTTTT.